These T cell receptor beta chains were read from a single sample in a study of CD8 T cells in ankylosing spondylitis. From the 5' RACE reads, TCRdb called clonotypes with MiXCR, one entry per CDR3 protein. The sample includes around 130,000 distinct CDR3 sequences, around 7% of them seen just once. Sequencing was performed on blood, either unsorted or a sorted T cell fraction (not recorded which). The source is a male donor with ankylosing spondylitis or in good health (not recorded which). Both conserved end residues are trimmed from each CDR3. The order of the fields is V gene, CDR3 protein.

TRBV5-5	ASSWGQGNQPQH
TRBV12-3/TRBV12-4	ASSLLRGNEQY
TRBV29-1	SVPTGTGFNEQF
TRBV7-6	ASSQGGAFQPQH
TRBV5-1	ASSLVGELEQF
TRBV5-1	ASSPVDQKETQY
TRBV5-1	ASSLAGAGGLNYGYT
TRBV12-3/TRBV12-4	ASRGQGGAYEQY
TRBV25-1	ASSELGLKENEQF
TRBV10-3	AISYMADSPLH
TRBV3-1	ASSRKPGQGSYEQY
TRBV12-3/TRBV12-4	ASSLLGSGANVLT
TRBV7-9	ASSLVSGLTDTQY
TRBV6-1	ASSREGQSYGYT
TRBV29-1	SVGGDYEQY
TRBV28	ASSRTGTQETQY
TRBV6-6	ASSLFSGNTIY
TRBV20-1	SAERDSSEKLF
TRBV2	ASSTGGTGANVLT
TRBV20-1	SGTPLTGSYEQY
TRBV12-3/TRBV12-4	ASSLDRVEAQY
TRBV5-6	ASSPQGIYPYEQY
TRBV10-3	AISDLKSSYNEQF
TRBV20-1	SARAGSGYT
TRBV20-1	SARVSSGGAIAYNEQF
TRBV29-1	SAEDRAQETQY
TRBV7-2	ASSQDRVSVEQY
TRBV29-1	SVGQADQPQH
TRBV5-1	ASRSGWEETQY